Sequencing of this T cell receptor (beta chain) was carried out in a study of cytomegalovirus exposure and HLA in healthy donors (dated by TCRdb to about 2017). Regarding the study in general: A later analysis indicated that the 120 or so validation repertoires were generated on the platform also employed for the approximately 700 repertoires of the first cohort. Along with the roughly 670-subject first cohort, a separate validation cohort of over 90 different subjects was used. High-throughput TCR immunosequencing, statistical association of individual TCRs with disease status, and machine learning were combined to predict cytomegalovirus infection status. The study aimed to test whether signatures of past pathogen exposure could be identified by cataloging public T cell receptors.

The donors were included in the validation cohort of approximately 130 subjects, a group kept apart from the approximately 690-subject first cohort. Notes on this clone: Its cognate antigen has yet to be identified. Per-base qualities were not stored, and no clone one base away is much larger.

The method was the immunoSEQ multiplex PCR assay. Concerning the study's data processing: A statistical classification framework was built to diagnose cytomegalovirus status from the catalog of TCR beta chain sequences. TCRdb retrieved this table from immuneACCESS and kept in-frame rearrangements only. Not all clones are present; in checked studies, unresolved V genes account for under half, and no reason is known for the remainder. That table supplies the V and J calls and clone size; D and trimming were determined from the DNA. The table for this sample lists about 130,000 clones; roughly 89% of them were counted only once. The ten largest make up about 9.9% of the sample. Study-wide findings and limitations: In the study, about 150 TCR beta chains were listed as associated with cytomegalovirus. A few of the identified cytomegalovirus-associated TCR beta chains were confirmed in vitro to be specific for cytomegalovirus antigens. The authors suggested that the approach could potentially be generalized to other disease states and immunological phenotypes. A later analysis lacked HLA typing for the validation cohort, so it scored co-occurrence in that cohort across all 120 or so repertoires. Subsequent analysis determined that TCRs grouped into clusters in the first cohort also showed a tendency toward co-occurrence across the approximately 120 validation repertoires, and roughly 95% of cluster scores exceeded 0. While some public TCRs were present in many individuals, most TCR sequences turned up only very rarely across donors. In both the original and validation cohorts, the classifier was reported to diagnose cytomegalovirus status with high specificity and sensitivity.

Trimmed from V: 3 bases; trimmed from J: 1 base; junction bases lacking a gene match: 3. Including cysteine and phenylalanine, the CDR3 has 15 amino acids. Only CDR3 DNA is held: 45 bases, read in frame from base 1. CDR1 WSHSY and CDR2 SAAADI were looked up in the germline V gene. This clonotype originated in a woman younger than 35 in good health and CMV-seropositive. Sequencing input: PBMCs. In this chain, TRBV10-2 is recombined with TRBJ1-1; TRBD1 lines up with 9 middle nucleotides. The CDR3 is CASSDGQGWNTEAFF. The bases read TGCGCCAGCAGTGATGGACAGGGGTGGAACACTGAAGCTTTCTTT.